The source of this TCR beta chain is a study of T cell responses to AZD1222 COVID-19 vaccine. In regard to this clone: What it recognizes is unknown.

CDR3 size: 15 residues. V lost 1 base and J lost 2; bases outside the gene matches: 5. Per germline, CDR1 SEHNR and CDR2 FQNEAQ (reference sequence). Study-level findings and limits: The sample set comprised mostly white British donors with more females, and clonal diversity was possibly underestimated.

The repertoire was sequenced with immunoSEQ multiplex PCR; TCRdb's copy has only in-frame clones and lacks some. This sample carries over 75,000 clones, 89% of them seen once, and the ten largest clones take around 2.2%. This specimen was peripheral blood, taken on day 0 of AZD1222 vaccination. The clonotype comes from an adult in good health. The chain carries TRBV7-9 and TRBJ2-7; 7 bases are shared with TRBD1. The CDR3 loop is CASSLEVGQTYEQYF. The DNA of the CDR3 is TGTGCCAGCAGCTTAGAGGTGGGACAGACCTACGAGCAGTACTTC. Filled out from reference TRBV7-9 and TRBJ2-7, the complete variable domain reads DTGVSQNPRHKITKRGQNVTFRCDPISEHNRLYWYRQTLGQGPEFLTYFQNEAQLEKSRLLSDRFSAERPKGSFSTLEIQRTEQGDSAMYLCASSLEVGQTYEQYFGPGTRLTVT.